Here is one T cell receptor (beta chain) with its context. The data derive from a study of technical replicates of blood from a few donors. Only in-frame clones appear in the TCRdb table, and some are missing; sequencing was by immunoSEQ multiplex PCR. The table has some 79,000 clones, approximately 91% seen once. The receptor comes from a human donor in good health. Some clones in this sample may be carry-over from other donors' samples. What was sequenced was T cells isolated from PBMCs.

The CDR3 protein is CASSLRAGGMNTEAFF. As DNA, the CDR3 is TGTGCCAGCAGCTTGAGGGCGGGGGGCATGAACACTGAAGCTTTCTTT. The chain joins TRBV7-3 to TRBJ1-1, with a tentative D call TRBD1 (6 bases). V was shortened by 3 bases and J by 0 bases, with 14 bases between the two germline ends. CDR1 is SGHTA, CDR2 FQGTGA, per germline. The CDR3 covers 16 residues.